Listed below are T cell receptor beta chains from one sample, sequenced in a study of OX40 agonist ivuxolimab in advanced cancers. TCRdb's copy holds only in-frame clones and misses some; the assay was immunoSEQ multiplex PCR. The table has 25,000 to 35,000 clones, 82% seen once; the top ten hold roughly 21%. The material sequenced was CD4+ or CD8+ T cells sorted from blood, taken in a trial of the OX40 agonist ivuxolimab. The origin of the receptors is an adult with an advanced solid tumor such as melanoma, head and neck, liver or kidney cancer. Each CDR3 is given without its conserved first and last residue. The order of the fields is CDR3 protein, D gene, V gene. D genes are given only for firm matches.

cdr3_aa: ARSLDNSKLSNQPQH; d_call: NA; v_call: TRBV5-3
cdr3_aa: ASSQGGGFNQPQH; d_call: NA; v_call: TRBV4-1
cdr3_aa: ASRGTGVVYNEQF; d_call: TRBD1; v_call: TRBV7-9
cdr3_aa: ASSQGVLGGYGTEAF; d_call: NA; v_call: TRBV5-4
cdr3_aa: SVVPPGTNEKLF; d_call: NA; v_call: TRBV29-1
cdr3_aa: ASSASQGLGETQY; d_call: NA; v_call: TRBV9
cdr3_aa: ASSLAGGVMNTEAF; d_call: NA; v_call: TRBV5-1
cdr3_aa: ASSSGNTQY; d_call: NA; v_call: TRBV11-2
cdr3_aa: ASSLASETLSYEQY; d_call: NA; v_call: TRBV28
cdr3_aa: AISPDAGGPDYGYT; d_call: TRBD1; v_call: TRBV10-3
cdr3_aa: ASSLYENTEAF; d_call: NA; v_call: TRBV7-2
cdr3_aa: ASSLVGTDTQY; d_call: NA; v_call: TRBV5-1
cdr3_aa: ASSEDQTVGYT; d_call: NA; v_call: TRBV6-1
cdr3_aa: ASSDGGRNEQY; d_call: NA; v_call: TRBV10-1
cdr3_aa: ASSQLAGVVYNEQF; d_call: TRBD2; v_call: TRBV4-3
cdr3_aa: AWMRRGAGGPTDTQY; d_call: TRBD2; v_call: TRBV30
cdr3_aa: ASSIPTLNTEAF; d_call: NA; v_call: TRBV7-2
cdr3_aa: ASSLPGTGFNEKLF; d_call: TRBD1; v_call: TRBV28
cdr3_aa: ASSPPDLPGTDTQY; d_call: NA; v_call: TRBV18
cdr3_aa: ASSHRDIINNEQF; d_call: NA; v_call: TRBV7-2
cdr3_aa: ASSEQSYGYT; d_call: NA; v_call: TRBV2
cdr3_aa: ASSHGLDTQY; d_call: NA; v_call: TRBV11-1
cdr3_aa: ASSFQRSYNEQF; d_call: NA; v_call: TRBV7-2
cdr3_aa: ASSQVSYPRAGGRSEQY; d_call: TRBD1; v_call: TRBV14
cdr3_aa: ASRSTSTDTQY; d_call: NA; v_call: TRBV19
cdr3_aa: ASRDPGQGSEGYT; d_call: TRBD1; v_call: TRBV6-6
cdr3_aa: AWSVNVGNTIY; d_call: NA; v_call: TRBV30
cdr3_aa: ASSVGLAINYGYT; d_call: NA; v_call: TRBV9
cdr3_aa: ASGGQGTEAF; d_call: TRBD1; v_call: TRBV6-1
cdr3_aa: ASSVTSGGLTYEQY; d_call: TRBD2; v_call: TRBV27
cdr3_aa: ASSVAGSGNSDTQY; d_call: TRBD2; v_call: TRBV9
cdr3_aa: ASSSGDTQY; d_call: NA; v_call: TRBV5-6
cdr3_aa: ASSIDTGGYGYT; d_call: TRBD1; v_call: TRBV19
cdr3_aa: SARDGYEQY; d_call: NA; v_call: TRBV20-1
cdr3_aa: SVGGTSGSYEQY; d_call: TRBD2; v_call: TRBV29-1
cdr3_aa: ASRGSGGYNSPLH; d_call: NA; v_call: TRBV19
cdr3_aa: ASSPPGPLEQF; d_call: NA; v_call: TRBV27
cdr3_aa: ASSLGLEGYGYT; d_call: NA; v_call: TRBV7-7
cdr3_aa: ASSSPGQGSYEQY; d_call: TRBD1; v_call: TRBV5-4
cdr3_aa: ASSLGLAGARPSYNEQF; d_call: TRBD2; v_call: TRBV7-2
cdr3_aa: ASSPRGSDTQY; d_call: NA; v_call: TRBV18
cdr3_aa: ASSARLRTSNNEQF; d_call: TRBD2; v_call: TRBV7-9
cdr3_aa: ASSSNDRGNQPQH; d_call: TRBD1; v_call: TRBV7-9
cdr3_aa: ASSESPFAYEQY; d_call: NA; v_call: TRBV10-1
cdr3_aa: ASSPKLAGAGDTQY; d_call: TRBD2; v_call: TRBV11-2
cdr3_aa: ASSQFGSAEY; d_call: NA; v_call: TRBV4-1
cdr3_aa: ASSQDLWGQGTDTQY; d_call: TRBD1; v_call: TRBV6-4
cdr3_aa: ASSSARGLAGNTIY; d_call: NA; v_call: TRBV11-2
cdr3_aa: AWSGGNYGYT; d_call: NA; v_call: TRBV30
cdr3_aa: ASSPERYTDTQY; d_call: NA; v_call: TRBV7-9
cdr3_aa: ASSQDPGLAGVRDEQF; d_call: TRBD2; v_call: TRBV4-1
cdr3_aa: ASSEAPRINQPQH; d_call: NA; v_call: TRBV2
cdr3_aa: ASSSRLAGNTGELF; d_call: TRBD2; v_call: TRBV9
cdr3_aa: ASTVDSSTYNSPLH; d_call: NA; v_call: TRBV6-6
cdr3_aa: ASSFTGSSGYT; d_call: NA; v_call: TRBV27
cdr3_aa: ATGRGYEQY; d_call: NA; v_call: TRBV30
cdr3_aa: ASSLGLAEETQY; d_call: TRBD2; v_call: TRBV7-9